Listed here are 32 T cell receptor beta chains from one sample, sequenced in a study of T cell responses to AZD1222 COVID-19 vaccine. Libraries were prepared by immunoSEQ multiplex PCR; TCRdb keeps only in-frame clonotypes and omits some of them. The data hold roughly 140,000 clones, with approximately 91% observed a single time. The material was peripheral blood, obtained on day 0 of AZD1222 vaccination. These receptors were obtained from an adult in good health.

The V gene is TRBV11-2, the J gene TRBJ2-7; the match to TRBD1 covers 7 bases. This CDR3 comprises 19 residues. After removal of 5 bases from V and 1 base from J, the junction contained 20 bases not matched to a gene. Germline lookup yields CDR1 SGHAT and CDR2 FQNNGV. The CDR3 loop is CASSPIPRQGNTLSYEQYF. The CDR3 DNA sequence: TGTGCCAGCAGCCCGATACCCCGACAGGGCAATACTCTATCCTACGAGCAGTACTTC. Full variable domain (missing parts from reference TRBV11-2 and TRBJ2-7): EAGVAQSPRYKIIEKRQSVAFWCNPISGHATLYWYQQILGQGPKLLIQFQNNGVVDDSQLPKDRFSAERLKGVDSTLKIQPAKLEDSAVYLCASSPIPRQGNTLSYEQYFGPGTRLTVT.

The chain uses TRBV24-1 and TRBJ2-1; 7 nucleotides match TRBD2. The CDR3 sequence is 17 residues long. The germline V gene encodes CDR1 KGHDR and CDR2 SFDVKD. V gave up 4 bases and J gave up 4 bases; unmatched junction bases: 12. This CDR3 reads CATSESGRGGGYNEQFF. The DNA for the CDR3 is TGTGCCACCAGTGAGTCAGGGAGGGGCGGGGGATACAATGAGCAGTTCTTC.

This clone occurred once. The rearrangement links TRBV2 to TRBJ1-1; D ambiguous. Between the trimmed V and J ends, which lost 8 bases and 3 bases, there was a span of 19 bases. The V gene's germline CDR1 is SNHLY and CDR2 FYNNEI. The CDR3 spans 15 residues. Here the CDR3 DNA reads TGTGCCAGCGCTAAACAGACATTGACGCACACTGAAGCTTTCTTT. Amino acid sequence: CASAKQTLTHTEAFF.

This clone was detected once. The V and J genes are TRBV12-3 or TRBV12-4 and TRBJ2-1; tentatively, D is TRBD1 (6 bases). CDR3 length equals 13 residues. V lost 6 bases, J lost 4 bases, and 10 bases lay in between. Written as DNA, the CDR3 is TGTGCCAGCAGCACACAGGGATACAATGAGCAGTTCTTC. Translating gives CASSTQGYNEQFF.

The chain employs TRBV6-5 and TRBJ1-2; TRBD1 matches at 8 bases. This CDR3 spans 13 amino acids. CDR1 is MNHEY and CDR2 is SVGAGI in the germline V gene. V lost 6 bases, J lost 7 bases, and 7 bases stayed unmatched. The chain's CDR3 is CASSPGGAGGYTF. In DNA form, the CDR3 reads TGTGCCAGCAGCCCAGGGGGCGCGGGTGGCTACACCTTC.

The chain couples TRBV2 to TRBJ1-1; TRBD1 is a possible D gene (6 bases). The ends were cut back, 1 base at V and 8 bases at J, with 11 bases in the middle. Per the germline V gene, CDR1 is SNHLY and CDR2 is FYNNEI. The length of the CDR3 is 13 residues. The CDR3 nucleotides read TGTGCCAGCAGTGAAGTGATAGGGGGAGAAGCTTTCTTT. Its protein is CASSEVIGGEAFF.

The chain is built from TRBV28 and TRBJ2-5, with D possibly being TRBD2 (7 bases). From germline, CDR1 is MDHEN and CDR2 SYDVKM. V was clipped by 6 bases and J by 5 bases, with 22 bases between them. The CDR3 is 16 amino acids. This CDR3 is CASRPAEIGGHETQYF. CDR3 DNA sequence: TGTGCCAGCAGACCAGCGGAGATCGGGGGGCACGAGACCCAGTACTTC.

Remarks on this clone: The same CDR3 can be traced to other DNA sequences in this sample. The genes are TRBV19 and TRBJ2-7; D could derive from TRBD1 or TRBD2 (5 bases each). V lost 5 bases and J lost 4, with 6 bases in between. Germline CDR1 and CDR2: LNHDA and SQIVND (reference sequence). The CDR3 is made up of 11 amino acids. The CDR3 DNA reads TGTGCCAGTAGTTGGGGGTACGAGCAGTACTTC. It is translated as CASSWGYEQYF.

The sample holds one count of this clone. CDR3 in DNA: TGTGCCAGCAGCTTGGGGCAGGGGGCGTCGGGCTACACCTTC. It encodes CASSLGQGASGYTF. This sequence joins TRBV5-6 and TRBJ1-2, with 8 positions matching TRBD1. The germline CDR1 and CDR2 sequences are SGHDT and YYEEEE. This CDR3 region has 14 residues. The V segment lost 0 bases and the J segment 8 bases; nucleotides outside the gene matches: 6. The entire variable domain, with the rest obtained from reference TRBV5-6 and TRBJ1-2, is as follows: DAGVTQSPTHLIKTRGQQVTLRCSPKSGHDTVSWYQQALGQGPQFIFQYYEEEERQRGNFPDRFSGHQFPNYSSELNVNALLLGDSALYLCASSLGQGASGYTFGSGTRLTVV.

The chain employs TRBV28 and TRBJ1-1, with D possibly matching TRBD1 (5 bases). CDR1 is MDHEN and CDR2 is SYDVKM in the germline V gene. V dropped 4 bases and J dropped 1 base, with 16 bases sitting between them. The CDR3 covers 16 residues. As DNA, the CDR3 is TGTGCCAGCAGTTCTGCGGGGACTGGAGGGAACACTGAAGCTTTCTTT. Protein: CASSSAGTGGNTEAFF.

The chain is built from TRBV14 and TRBJ2-1, with 11 bases that match TRBD2. CDR1 and CDR2 (germline): SGHDN, FVKESK. J was trimmed by 7 bases and V by 5 bases; bases with no gene match: 7. The CDR3 consists of 15 residues. Here the CDR3 reads CASSETSGGGNEQFF. CDR3 bases: TGTGCCAGCAGCGAAACTAGCGGGGGTGGAAATGAGCAGTTCTTC.

The genes are TRBV7-6 and TRBJ2-1; 9 nucleotides align to TRBD1. CDR1 is SGHVS, CDR2 FNYEAQ, per germline. The CDR3 length is 17 residues. The trim removed 5 bases at V and 3 bases at J, leaving 11 bases unmatched. The CDR3 is CASSPPWDRANYNEQFF. CDR3 DNA sequence: TGTGCCAGCAGCCCCCCCTGGGACAGGGCGAACTACAATGAGCAGTTCTTC.

The rearrangement joins TRBV19 to TRBJ1-1; D may be TRBD1 (5 bases). V gave up 1 base and J gave up 6 bases, with 15 bases separating them. The length of the CDR3 is 15 residues. Germline V CDR1 and CDR2: LNHDA, SQIVND (reference sequence). This chain's CDR3 is CASSIVEGPSSEAFF. The CDR3 coding sequence is TGTGCCAGTAGTATAGTAGAGGGACCCTCTTCTGAAGCTTTCTTT.

V is TRBV7-8 and J is TRBJ1-5; TRBD1 matches 9 bases. The CDR3 contains 18 residues. V dropped 1 base and J dropped 2; count of bases not matched to a gene: 9. Germline CDR1 and CDR2: SGHVS and FQNEAQ. For the CDR3, the DNA is TGTGCCAGCAGCTTAGGGATTACAGGGGGCTCAGGCAATCAGCCCCAGCATTTT. Residues: CASSLGITGGSGNQPQHF.

The chain uses TRBV29-1 and TRBJ1-2; D not certain. The CDR3 has 12 residues. CDR1 and CDR2 from the germline V gene are SQVTM and ANQGSEA. V lost 3 bases, J lost 0 bases, and 5 bases lay in between. CDR3 DNA sequence: TGCAGCGTTGAGACACCTAACTATGGCTACACCTTC. Protein sequence: CSVETPNYGYTF.

The CDR3 DNA reads as TGTGCCACTACAGGGGCTTTTTCTGGGGCTAACTATGGCTACACCTTC. Translating gives CATTGAFSGANYGYTF. The rearrangement joins TRBV2 to TRBJ1-2; TRBD1 matches at 7 bases. Germline CDR1 reads SNHLY; CDR2 reads FYNNEI. Losses at the gene ends were 10 bases for V and 0 bases for J; bases not matched to a gene: 14. The CDR3 has 16 amino acids.

The chain employs TRBV5-4 and TRBJ2-3, with no clear D. The V end lost 6 bases, the J end lost 1 base, and 9 bases lay between the germline ends. Germline V gene data show CDR1 as SGHNT and CDR2 as YYREEE (reference sequence). The CDR3 has 13 amino acids. CDR3 nucleotides: TGTGCCAGCAACAACTCCGGCACAGATACGCAGTATTTT. Amino acid sequence: CASNNSGTDTQYF.

V gene TRBV24-1 combines with J gene TRBJ2-1; 11 positions agree with TRBD1. The junction had 5 bases not matched to a gene; V was cut back by 5 bases and J by 3 bases. Per the germline V gene, CDR1 is KGHDR and CDR2 is SFDVKD. The CDR3 extends over 16 amino acids. CDR3 DNA: TGTGCCACCAGTGCATCCGGGACAGGGGGCTACAATGAGCAGTTCTTC. This translates into CATSASGTGGYNEQFF.

This clone was found once. V and J are TRBV21-1 and TRBJ2-1; the D call TRBD1 from the table was never checked on the DNA. TRBV21-1 is a known pseudogene. The CDR3 has 16 amino acids. The DNA of the CDR3 is TGTGCCAGCAGCAACCGGACAGGGCCGAACTCGGATGAGCAGTTCTTC. Amino acids: CASSNRTGPNSDEQFF.

The chain employs TRBV12-3 or TRBV12-4 and TRBJ1-5; the match to TRBD1 covers 10 bases. Losses at the gene ends were 9 bases for V and 4 bases for J; bases not matched to a gene: 3. The CDR3 contains 13 residues. CDR3 sequence reads: CASQGQGNQPQHF. The CDR3, as DNA: TGTGCCAGTCAGGGACAGGGGAATCAGCCCCAGCATTTT.

The chain joins TRBV5-1 to TRBJ1-3; D gene unclear. CDR1 is SGHRS, CDR2 YFSETQ, per germline. This CDR3 is 13 amino acids long. V was cut by 3 bases and J by 2 bases, with 6 bases left in between. DNA for the CDR3: TGCGCCAGCAGCTCCGGGACTGGAAACACCATATATTTT. Its protein product is CASSSGTGNTIYF. The variable domain in full, completed from reference TRBV5-1 and TRBJ1-3, reads KAGVTQTPRYLIKTRGQQVTLSCSPISGHRSVSWYQQTPGQGLQFLFEYFSETQRNKGNFPGRFSGRQFSNSRSEMNVSTLELGDSALYLCASSSGTGNTIYFGEGSWLTVV.

This chain uses TRBV10-3 with TRBJ2-3; the D is unclear. CDR1 is ENHRY and CDR2 is SYGVKD in the germline V gene. CDR3 length equals 14 residues. The V and J ends lost 8 bases and 4 bases respectively, with 16 bases between them. The CDR3 DNA is TGTGCCATCGGACCTCAGACCTTGGCAGATACGCAGTATTTT. Protein sequence: CAIGPQTLADTQYF.

This chain joins TRBV29-1 and TRBJ2-7; 12 bases line up with TRBD1. V shed 4 bases and J 2 bases; nucleotides not matched to a gene: 0. CDR3 size: 13 residues. Germline loops: CDR1 SQVTM, CDR2 ANQGSEA. The CDR3 reads CSVGDRGPYEQYF. Here the CDR3 DNA reads TGCAGCGTTGGGGACAGGGGGCCCTACGAGCAGTACTTC.

The chain links TRBV5-1 to TRBJ1-5, with TRBD1 matching 7 bases. Germline values: CDR1 SGHRS, CDR2 YFSETQ. The CDR3 is 15 amino acids. With 4 bases clipped from V and 0 bases from J, the junction kept 4 bases outside the gene matches. The CDR3 spells CASSTTGNSNQPQHF. The CDR3 DNA follows: TGCGCCAGCAGCACGACAGGGAATAGCAATCAGCCCCAGCATTTT. The full variable domain, in which reference TRBV5-1 and TRBJ1-5 provide the parts outside the CDR3, is KAGVTQTPRYLIKTRGQQVTLSCSPISGHRSVSWYQQTPGQGLQFLFEYFSETQRNKGNFPGRFSGRQFSNSRSEMNVSTLELGDSALYLCASSTTGNSNQPQHFGDGTRLSIL.

The V call is TRBV6-5, the J call TRBJ2-2; the D is unclear. The CDR3 is 16 amino acids. Germline V gives CDR1 MNHEY, CDR2 SVGAGI. Trimming cost V 0 bases and J 7 bases, with 15 bases left between them. This CDR3 is CASSYSRSPRLGELFF. The DNA for the CDR3 is TGTGCCAGCAGTTACTCGCGGTCACCTCGCCTCGGGGAGCTGTTTTTT.

The CDR3 nucleotides are TGTGCCAGCAGCGCGGACAGGGGGGACAATCAGCCCCAGCATTTT. This translates into CASSADRGDNQPQHF. This rearrangement joins TRBV6-5 to TRBJ1-5, with TRBD1 identical over 10 bases. This CDR3 contains 15 residues. V shed 6 bases and J 3 bases; nucleotides not matched to a gene: 5. The germline gives CDR1 MNHEY, CDR2 SVGAGI.

This chain connects TRBV29-1 to TRBJ1-3; no clear D. Looked up from germline, CDR1 is SQVTM and CDR2 is ANQGSEA. The CDR3 has 14 amino acids. The V gene lost 7 bases and the J gene lost 0 bases, with 13 bases spanning the gap. This CDR3 reads CSATRRSSGNTIYF. In DNA, the CDR3 is TGCAGCGCGACGCGGAGGAGCTCTGGAAACACCATATATTTT.

The chain uses TRBV19 and TRBJ1-1; D not resolved. The CDR3 has 17 residues. The V end lost 3 bases, the J end lost 0 bases, and 17 bases lay between the germline ends. The germline V gene has CDR1 LNHDA and CDR2 SQIVND (reference sequence). The CDR3 sequence: CASSILEEPLMNTEAFF. DNA of the CDR3: TGTGCCAGTAGTATCCTCGAGGAACCCCTAATGAACACTGAAGCTTTCTTT.

The chain combines TRBV12-3 or TRBV12-4 with TRBJ1-2; D gene uncertain. The V end lost 8 bases, the J end lost 7 bases, and 14 bases lay between the germline ends. The CDR3 totals 12 residues. The CDR3 reads CASGRREGGYTF. CDR3 DNA sequence: TGTGCCAGCGGCCGAAGGGAGGGTGGCTACACCTTC.

This clone was seen a handful of times. The rearrangement joins TRBV19 to TRBJ1-6; TRBD1 aligns across 9 bases. The CDR3 is 14 residues long. The germline CDR1 and CDR2 sequences are LNHDA and SQIVND (reference sequence). The V segment lost 7 bases and the J segment 8 bases; nucleotides outside the gene matches: 6. The CDR3 DNA is TGTGCCAGTAAATTCGGGGACAGGGATTCACCCCTCCACTTT. Its translation: CASKFGDRDSPLHF.

The rearrangement links TRBV19 to TRBJ2-7; the match to TRBD2 covers 13 bases. CDR3 length equals 16 residues. In germline, CDR1 is LNHDA, CDR2 SQIVND (reference sequence). With V trimmed by 3 bases and J by 3 bases, 5 bases remained unmatched. The CDR3 sequence is CASSMGLAGQYYEQYF. The CDR3 DNA reads TGTGCCAGTAGTATGGGACTAGCGGGGCAGTACTACGAGCAGTACTTC. The full variable domain, its missing parts supplied by reference TRBV19 and TRBJ2-7, is DGGITQSPKYLFRKEGQNVTLSCEQNLNHDAMYWYRQDPGQGLRLIYYSQIVNDFQKGDIAEGYSVSREKKESFPLTVTSAQKNPTAFYLCASSMGLAGQYYEQYFGPGTRLTVT.

The CDR3 loop is CASRDRGVNEQFF. The CDR3 bases are TGTGCCAGCAGGGACCGGGGAGTGAATGAGCAGTTCTTC. The chain combines TRBV12-3 or TRBV12-4 with TRBJ2-1; D possibly corresponds to TRBD2 (5 bases). CDR3 length: 13 residues. Between the trimmed V and J ends, which lost 6 bases and 7 bases, there was a span of 13 bases.